One sample yielded the 19 T cell receptor beta chains listed below, sequenced in a study of response to subunit inactivated influenza vaccine. From the RT-PCR reads, TCRdb called clonotypes with MiXCR, one entry per CDR3 protein. In the table there are 500,000 to 650,000 distinct CDR3 sequences, roughly 8.2% of which are singletons. Sequencing used PBMCs from blood, obtained roughly 24 months after vaccination. Receptors were obtained from a man aged 45 to 75 who received an inactivated influenza vaccine.

The chain is built from TRBV7-9 and TRBJ1-4; D gene uncertain. V lost 1 base and J lost 8, with 14 bases in between. This CDR3 is 15 amino acids long. CDR1 is SEHNR and CDR2 is FQNEAQ in the germline V gene (reference sequence). CDR3 region: CASSLVEGPGEKLFF. The CDR3 DNA follows: TGTGCCAGCAGCTTAGTCGAAGGGCCCGGAGAAAAACTGTTTTTT.

This clonotype showed up just a few times. V and J are TRBV9 and TRBJ2-7, with D possibly matching TRBD2 (5 bases). Trimming took 3 bases from V and 1 from J, leaving 14 bases between them. From germline, CDR1 is SGDLS and CDR2 YYNGEE. This CDR3 region has 15 residues. CDR3 in amino acids: CASSAGGSPSYEQYF. The CDR3 region has the DNA TGTGCCAGCAGCGCCGGAGGCAGTCCTTCCTACGAGCAGTACTTC.

This clonotype has more than one count but fewer than ten. The CDR3 spells CATSDSGTGVGYYGYTF. The CDR3 bases are TGTGCCACCAGTGACTCCGGGACAGGGGTTGGGTACTATGGCTACACCTTC. J is TRBJ1-2 and V is TRBV24-1; TRBD1 agrees at 10 bases. Germline CDR1 and CDR2: KGHDR and SFDVKD. The trim removed 4 bases at V and 3 bases at J, leaving 10 bases unmatched. The CDR3 has 17 residues.

This chain connects TRBV7-2 to TRBJ1-1, with 8 bases aligning to TRBD1. Germline lookup yields CDR1 SGHTA and CDR2 FQGNSA. V was pared by 5 bases and J by 5 bases, with 7 bases of the junction left unmatched. CDR3 length: 14 amino acids. The CDR3 DNA reads TGTGCCAGCAGCGTACAGGGGGTGGAGACTGAAGCTTTCTTT. Translation gives CASSVQGVETEAFF.

The genes are TRBV3-1 and TRBJ2-5; 10 nucleotides agree with TRBD2. CDR1 is LGHDT and CDR2 is YNNKEL in the germline V gene (reference sequence). The trim removed 0 bases at V and 5 bases at J, leaving 6 bases unmatched. The CDR3 spans 16 residues. CDR3 bases: TGTGCCAGCAGCCAAGATAGGCGACTAGCGGGCGAGACCCAGTACTTC. Amino acid sequence: CASSQDRRLAGETQYF.

This clonotype was observed a handful of times. The rearrangement uses TRBV20-1 and TRBJ1-1, with D unresolved. The V and J ends lost 2 bases and 1 base respectively, with 11 bases between them. This CDR3 region has 14 residues. Looked up from germline, CDR1 is DFQATT and CDR2 is SNEGSKA (reference sequence). The CDR3, as DNA: TGCAGTGCTAGACGGGAGGGTCCGAACACTGAAGCTTTCTTT. It specifies CSARREGPNTEAFF.

At least ten counts were recorded for this clonotype. V gene TRBV7-8 combines with J gene TRBJ2-5, with D perhaps TRBD1 or TRBD2 (5 bases each). Germline lookup yields CDR1 SGHVS and CDR2 FQNEAQ. V lost 1 base and J lost 5, with 17 bases in between. This CDR3 is built from 16 residues. CDR3 residues: CASSLGPSGRRETQYF. The CDR3 DNA reads TGTGCCAGCAGCTTAGGTCCTTCGGGACGGAGGGAGACCCAGTACTTC.

This clonotype was observed a handful of times. The chain is built from TRBV5-1 and TRBJ1-2; 10 nucleotides align to TRBD1. In germline, CDR1 is SGHRS, CDR2 YFSETQ. CDR3 length: 12 residues. The junction had 5 bases not matched to a gene; V was cut back by 5 bases and J by 10 bases. CDR3 bases: TGCGCCAGCAGTCGGGACAGGGGAGACTACACCTTC. Residues: CASSRDRGDYTF.

This clonotype turned up a few times. The rearrangement links TRBV29-1 to TRBJ1-5; no clear D. V lost 1 base to trimming and J lost 4 bases, with 8 bases between them. The length of the CDR3 is 13 residues. CDR1 is SQVTM and CDR2 is ANQGSEA in the germline V gene. CDR3 nucleotides: TGCAGCGTTGAAGTAGGGAAGAATCAGCCCCAGCATTTT. This encodes CSVEVGKNQPQHF.

This clonotype occurred a few times. The chain links TRBV10-3 to TRBJ1-1; possibly TRBD1 for D (5 bases). The CDR3 is 13 amino acids. V lost 3 bases and J 10 bases, leaving 15 bases between the germline ends. CDR1 and CDR2 (germline): ENHRY, SYGVKD. Written as DNA, the CDR3 is TGTGCCATCAGTGATGACAGTCGAGGACGAGCTTTCTTT. This gives the protein CAISDDSRGRAFF.

The chain carries TRBV7-9 and TRBJ1-4; 10 bases are a match to TRBD1. The CDR3 sequence is 15 residues long. Germline-derived CDR1 and CDR2 are SEHNR and FQNEAQ (reference sequence). Trimming removed 5 bases from V and 6 bases from J; junction bases left unmatched: 6. The CDR3 reads CASSESGTGDEKLFF. CDR3 in DNA: TGTGCCAGCAGCGAATCCGGGACAGGGGATGAAAAACTGTTTTTT.

This clonotype was observed many times. The J gene is TRBJ2-3, the V gene TRBV7-9; tentatively, D is TRBD1 or TRBD2 (6 bases each). The CDR3 is 14 amino acids. Trimming removed 4 bases from V and 1 base from J, with 9 bases in between. The germline V gene encodes CDR1 SEHNR and CDR2 FQNEAQ (reference sequence). CDR3 region: CASSSRGGTDTQYF. The CDR3, as DNA: TGTGCCAGCAGCTCTAGGGGGGGCACAGATACGCAGTATTTT. The full variable domain, with the rest looked up from reference TRBV7-9 and TRBJ2-3, is DTGVSQNPRHKITKRGQNVTFRCDPISEHNRLYWYRQTLGQGPEFLTYFQNEAQLEKSRLLSDRFSAERPKGSFSTLEIQRTEQGDSAMYLCASSSRGGTDTQYFGPGTRLTVL.

Concerning this clonotype: One junction end disagrees with the germline gene, perhaps due to a read error. The chain employs TRBV20-1 and TRBJ2-1; 8 bases line up with TRBD2. The CDR3 contains 12 residues. Germline V gene data show CDR1 as DFQATT and CDR2 as SNEGSKA (reference sequence). The CDR3: CSARDLPGGPIF. The CDR3 DNA follows: TGCAGTGCTAGAGATTTGCCGGGAGGGCCAATCTTC.

This chain joins TRBV2 and TRBJ2-7, with 7 bases fitting TRBD1. This CDR3 is built from 14 residues. Losses at the gene ends were 6 bases for V and 2 bases for J; bases not matched to a gene: 7. The germline V gene has CDR1 SNHLY and CDR2 FYNNEI. As DNA, the CDR3 is TGTGCCAGCAGCTCTCGAGACAGGGCCTACGAGCAGTACTTC. It encodes CASSSRDRAYEQYF.

This chain connects TRBV12-1 to TRBJ2-6; the table's TRBD2 call for D was not verified on the DNA. TRBV12-1 counts as a pseudogene. The CDR3 is 17 amino acids. The CDR3 region is CASSSLADDSGANVLTF. CDR3 bases: TGTGCCAGCAGCTCTCTAGCTGACGACTCTGGGGCCAACGTCCTGACTTTC.

Regarding this clonotype: This may arise from a read error, as a much more abundant clone is one base away. The V call is TRBV10-2, the J call TRBJ2-5; TRBD2 might be the D (7 bases). Germline V gene data show CDR1 as WSHSY and CDR2 as SAAADI. Trimming removed 3 bases at V and 6 bases at J, with 14 bases between. CDR3 length equals 14 residues. The CDR3, as DNA: TGCGCCAGCAGTGAATTGGGGGGGCCGCAGACCCAGTACTTC. This translates into CASSELGGPQTQYF.

This clonotype appeared a few times. The chain recombines TRBV27 with TRBJ2-2, with no clear D. The CDR3 has 13 amino acids. V lost 6 bases and J 1 base, leaving 6 bases between the germline ends. CDR1 is MNHEY and CDR2 is SMNVEV in the germline V gene (reference sequence). The CDR3 reads CASSTLNTGELFF. As DNA, the CDR3 is TGTGCCAGCAGCACTCTGAACACCGGGGAGCTGTTTTTT.

The chain links TRBV4-1 to TRBJ2-5, with 9 bases aligning to TRBD2. The CDR3 has 17 residues. Looked up from germline, CDR1 is MGHRA and CDR2 is YSYEKL. V dropped 1 base and J dropped 3; count of bases not matched to a gene: 9. CDR3 residues: CASSQASGVAGEETQYF. The CDR3 nucleotides are TGCGCCAGCAGCCAAGCCTCTGGGGTAGCGGGAGAAGAGACCCAGTACTTC.

There are a few counts of this clonotype. CDR3 nucleotides: TGTGCCAGCAGCTCGCAGGGGATTTTGAGCAATCAGCCCCAGCATTTT. Its protein is CASSSQGILSNQPQHF. The V call is TRBV7-2, the J call TRBJ1-5; perhaps TRBD1 as D (6 bases). In germline, CDR1 is SGHTA, CDR2 FQGNSA. The germline V and J ends were trimmed by 4 bases and 1 base, with 14 bases remaining between them. The CDR3 contains 16 residues.